This T cell receptor (beta chain) was retrieved from a study of blood T cells in healthy people across ages. RNA extraction gave at least 5 micrograms of total RNA per sample. Overall study results and limits: Diversity was estimated from one million T cells, and these estimates were considered underestimates.

The table lists this clonotype with a few counts. The target antigen is unknown. For the second PCR, which ran for about 7 to 11 cycles, a sample-barcoded 5' primer and a J-beta primer mix were used. Each of the samples gave a minimum of 2.5 million paired-end reads that contained CDR3. Each CDR3 protein is one row after TCRdb ran MiXCR on the 5' RACE reads. Among over a million distinct CDR3 sequences listed, approximately 25% were seen once. V lost 2 bases and J 4 bases, leaving 9 bases between the germline ends. Germline CDR1 and CDR2: SGDLS and YYNGEE. The length of the CDR3 is 14 residues. The data also belong to a second study, concerning T cells of mothers and their children. That work adds: Random nucleotides (2-4) and sample barcodes were added by the M1S primer used in the second PCR.

The chain is built from TRBV9 and TRBJ1-4; no reliable D call. The TCR sequence derives from a girl aged 2-10 years in good health. Sequencing input: blood. The CDR3 spells CASSVSQYNEKLFF. In DNA form, the CDR3 reads TGTGCCAGCAGCGTCTCACAGTATAATGAAAAACTGTTTTTT.